The 5 T cell receptor beta chains presented below share a single source sample, sequenced in a study of blood T cells in healthy people across ages. With a J-beta primer mix and a sample-barcoded 5' primer, a second PCR ran roughly 6 to 12 cycles. TCRdb processed the 5' RACE reads anew with MiXCR; each CDR3 protein has one entry. Of 650,000 to 800,000 distinct CDR3 sequences listed, under 45% were seen once; the top ten hold about a fifth. The material sequenced was blood. The receptor source for this set is a man aged 60 to 69 in good health.

J is TRBJ2-5 and V is TRBV12-3 or TRBV12-4; 9 bases line up with TRBD2. V shed 3 bases, J shed 5 bases, and the junction held 10 bases outside the gene matches. CDR3 length: 16 residues. CDR3 residues: CASSFFLAGTGETQYF. As DNA, the CDR3 is TGTGCCAGCAGTTTTTTTCTAGCGGGGACGGGGGAGACCCAGTACTTC.

This clonotype was recorded a few times. The V gene is TRBV4-3, the J gene TRBJ2-2; D is unclear. V was trimmed by 0 bases and J by 3 bases, leaving 8 bases between them. CDR3 length: 15 residues. The germline CDR1 and CDR2 sequences are LGHNA and YSLEER. CDR3 in amino acids: CASSQDNSYTGELFF. For the CDR3, the DNA is TGCGCCAGCAGCCAAGATAACAGCTACACCGGGGAGCTGTTTTTT.

There are a few counts of this clonotype. J is TRBJ2-5 and V is TRBV6-2 or TRBV6-3, with D tentatively TRBD1 (6 bases). The CDR3 consists of 16 residues. Trimming removed 2 bases at V and 1 base at J, with 14 bases between. Germline assignment: CDR1 MNHEY and CDR2 SVGEGT. CDR3 nucleotides: TGTGCCAGCAGTTACCTAGGGACACCTTCCCAAGAGACCCAGTACTTC. As protein: CASSYLGTPSQETQYF.

The rearrangement uses TRBV5-1 and TRBJ2-2, with D unresolved. CDR3 length: 15 residues. The ends were cut back, 0 bases at V and 6 bases at J, with 12 bases in the middle. The germline V gene has CDR1 SGHRS and CDR2 YFSETQ. The CDR3 protein is CASSLATPKPGELFF. As DNA, the CDR3 is TGCGCCAGCAGCTTGGCCACGCCAAAACCCGGGGAGCTGTTTTTT.

The chain carries TRBV18 and TRBJ2-7, with 8 bases that match TRBD2. Germline V gives CDR1 KGHSH, CDR2 LQKENI. The CDR3 contains 17 residues. The V and J ends lost 1 base and 2 bases, in that order; junction bases with no gene match: 10. The CDR3 is CASSPLIGERGPYEQYF. The CDR3 DNA is TGTGCCAGCTCACCACTCATCGGCGAGCGGGGGCCCTACGAGCAGTACTTC.